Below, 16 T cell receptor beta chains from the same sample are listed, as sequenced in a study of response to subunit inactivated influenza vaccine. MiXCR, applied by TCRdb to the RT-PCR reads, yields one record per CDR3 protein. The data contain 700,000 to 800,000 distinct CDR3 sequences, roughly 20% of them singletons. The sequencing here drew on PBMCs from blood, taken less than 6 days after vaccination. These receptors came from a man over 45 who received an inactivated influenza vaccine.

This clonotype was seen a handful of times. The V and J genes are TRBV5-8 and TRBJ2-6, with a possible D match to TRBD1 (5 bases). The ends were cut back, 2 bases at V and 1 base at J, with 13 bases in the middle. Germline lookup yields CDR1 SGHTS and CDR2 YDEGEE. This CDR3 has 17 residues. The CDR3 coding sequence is TGTGCCAGCAGCTTTTTGGGCAGGGATTCTGGGGCCAACGTCCTGACTTTC. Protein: CASSFLGRDSGANVLTF.

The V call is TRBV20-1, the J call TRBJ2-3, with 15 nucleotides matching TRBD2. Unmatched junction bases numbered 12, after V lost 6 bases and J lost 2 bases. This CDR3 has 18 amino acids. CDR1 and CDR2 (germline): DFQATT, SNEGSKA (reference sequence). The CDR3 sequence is CSAEPPGLAGGFTDTQYF. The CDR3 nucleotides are TGCAGTGCGGAACCTCCGGGACTAGCGGGAGGTTTCACAGATACGCAGTATTTT.

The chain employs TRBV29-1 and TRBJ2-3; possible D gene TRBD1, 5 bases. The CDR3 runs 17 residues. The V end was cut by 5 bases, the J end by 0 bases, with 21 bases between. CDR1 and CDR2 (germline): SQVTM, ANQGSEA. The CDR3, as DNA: TGCAGCGTTTCTAGGACCAGGGTGGCCAAAAGCACAGATACGCAGTATTTT. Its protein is CSVSRTRVAKSTDTQYF.

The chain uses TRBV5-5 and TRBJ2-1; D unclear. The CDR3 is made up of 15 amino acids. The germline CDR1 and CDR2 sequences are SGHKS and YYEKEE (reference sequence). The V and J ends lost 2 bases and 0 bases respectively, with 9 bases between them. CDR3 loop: CASSLHYPSYNEQFF. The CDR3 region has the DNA TGTGCCAGCAGCTTACACTATCCCTCCTACAATGAGCAGTTCTTC.

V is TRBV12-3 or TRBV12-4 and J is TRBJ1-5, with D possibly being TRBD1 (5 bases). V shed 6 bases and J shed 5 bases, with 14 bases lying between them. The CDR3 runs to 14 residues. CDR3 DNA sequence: TGTGCCAGCAGCCTATCGGGGGGTTATCAGCCCCAGCATTTT. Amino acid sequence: CASSLSGGYQPQHF.

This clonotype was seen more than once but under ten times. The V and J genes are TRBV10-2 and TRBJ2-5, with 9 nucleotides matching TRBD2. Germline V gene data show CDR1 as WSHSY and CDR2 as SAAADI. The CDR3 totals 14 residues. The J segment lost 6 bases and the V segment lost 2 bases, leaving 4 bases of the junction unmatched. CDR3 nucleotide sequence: TGCGCCAGCAGTGAGACTAGCGGGTTAAAGACCCAGTACTTC. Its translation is CASSETSGLKTQYF.

In nucleotides, the CDR3 is TGTGCCAGCAGTACACCGACAGGGCAATATAGCAATCAGCCCCAGCATTTT. It specifies CASSTPTGQYSNQPQHF. The J gene is TRBJ1-5, the V gene TRBV6-1, with TRBD1 matching 7 bases. The CDR3 consists of 17 residues. Germline assignment: CDR1 MNHNS and CDR2 SASEGT. V shed 5 bases, J shed 0 bases, and the junction held 10 bases outside the gene matches.

CDR3 sequence reads: CATSSTTRQTDTQYF. The CDR3 DNA reads as TGTGCCACCAGCAGCACTACTAGGCAAACAGATACGCAGTATTTT. The chain couples TRBV15 to TRBJ2-3; D may be TRBD2 (5 bases). V was trimmed by 3 bases and J by 3 bases, leaving 13 bases between them. CDR3 length: 15 amino acids. Per the germline V gene, CDR1 is LNHNV and CDR2 is YYDKDF (reference sequence).

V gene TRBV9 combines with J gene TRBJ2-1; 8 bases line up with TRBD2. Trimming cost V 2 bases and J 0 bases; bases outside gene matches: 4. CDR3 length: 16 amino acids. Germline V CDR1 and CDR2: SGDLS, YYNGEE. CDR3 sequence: CASSVLAGLSYNEQFF. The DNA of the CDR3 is TGTGCCAGCAGCGTTTTAGCGGGACTCTCCTACAATGAGCAGTTCTTC.

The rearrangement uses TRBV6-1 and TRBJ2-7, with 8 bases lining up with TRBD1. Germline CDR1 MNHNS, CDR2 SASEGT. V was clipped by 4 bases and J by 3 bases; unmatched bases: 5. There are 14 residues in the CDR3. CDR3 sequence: CASSGTGKFYEQYF. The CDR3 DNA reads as TGTGCCAGCAGTGGGACAGGGAAGTTCTACGAGCAGTACTTC.

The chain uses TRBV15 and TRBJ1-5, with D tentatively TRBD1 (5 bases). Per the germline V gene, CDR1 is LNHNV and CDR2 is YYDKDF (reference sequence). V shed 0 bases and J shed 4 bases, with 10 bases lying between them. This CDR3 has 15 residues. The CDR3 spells CATSRDGAGNQPQHF. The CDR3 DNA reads TGTGCCACCAGCAGAGATGGTGCAGGGAATCAGCCCCAGCATTTT.

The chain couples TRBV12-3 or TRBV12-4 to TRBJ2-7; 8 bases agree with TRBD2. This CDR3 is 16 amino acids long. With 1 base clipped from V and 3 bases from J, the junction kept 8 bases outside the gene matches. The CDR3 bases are TGTGCCAGCAGTTTAGTGGGTAGCGGGGAAAACTACGAGCAGTACTTC. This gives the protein CASSLVGSGENYEQYF.

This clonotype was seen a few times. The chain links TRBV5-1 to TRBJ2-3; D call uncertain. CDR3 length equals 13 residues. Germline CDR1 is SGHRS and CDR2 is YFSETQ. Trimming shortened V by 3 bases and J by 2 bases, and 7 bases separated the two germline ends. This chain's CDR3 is CASSYRATDTQYF. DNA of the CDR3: TGCGCCAGCAGCTACCGGGCCACAGATACGCAGTATTTT.

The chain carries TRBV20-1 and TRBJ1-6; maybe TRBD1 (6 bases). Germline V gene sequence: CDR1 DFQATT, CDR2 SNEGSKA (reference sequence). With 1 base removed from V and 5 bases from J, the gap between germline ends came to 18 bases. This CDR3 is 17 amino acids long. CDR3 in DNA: TGCAGTGCTAGAGGGCTTGGGGGCGGACTGAATAATTCACCCCTCCACTTT. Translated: CSARGLGGGLNNSPLHF.

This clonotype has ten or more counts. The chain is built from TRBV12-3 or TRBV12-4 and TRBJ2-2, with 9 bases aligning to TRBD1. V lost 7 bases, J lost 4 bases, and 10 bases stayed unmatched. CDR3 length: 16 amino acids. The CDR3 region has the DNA TGTGCCAGCATTGCACAGGGGGCGGTTAGCACCGGGGAGCTGTTTTTT. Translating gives CASIAQGAVSTGELFF.

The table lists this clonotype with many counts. The CDR3 DNA reads TGCGCCAGCAGCGCGACTAGCGGGAGCGTGGATACGCAGTATTTT. Translating it yields CASSATSGSVDTQYF. The chain joins TRBV5-1 to TRBJ2-3, with 12 bases matching TRBD2. The CDR3 has 15 residues. CDR1 is SGHRS, CDR2 YFSETQ, per germline. J was trimmed by 6 bases and V by 4 bases; bases with no gene match: 6.